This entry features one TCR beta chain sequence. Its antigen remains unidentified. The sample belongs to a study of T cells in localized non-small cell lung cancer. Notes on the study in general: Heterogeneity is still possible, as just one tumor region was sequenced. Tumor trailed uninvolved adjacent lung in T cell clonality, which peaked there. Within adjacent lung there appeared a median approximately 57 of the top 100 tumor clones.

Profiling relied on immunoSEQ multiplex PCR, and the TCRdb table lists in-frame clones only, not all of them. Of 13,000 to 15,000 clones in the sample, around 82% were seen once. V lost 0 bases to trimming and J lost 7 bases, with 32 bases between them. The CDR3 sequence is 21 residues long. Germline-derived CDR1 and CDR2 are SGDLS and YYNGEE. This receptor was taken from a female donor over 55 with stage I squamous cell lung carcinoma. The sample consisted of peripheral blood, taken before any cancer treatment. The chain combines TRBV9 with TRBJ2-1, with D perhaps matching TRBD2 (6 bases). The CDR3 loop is CASSVEDSGVIGYMGRNEQFF. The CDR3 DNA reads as TGTGCCAGCAGCGTAGAGGATAGCGGCGTAATAGGGTATATGGGGAGGAATGAGCAGTTCTTC. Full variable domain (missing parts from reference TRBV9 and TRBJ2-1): DSGVTQTPKHLITATGQRVTLRCSPRSGDLSVYWYQQSLDQGLQFLIQYYNGEERAKGNILERFSAQQFPDLHSELNLSSLELGDSALYFCASSVEDSGVIGYMGRNEQFFGPGTRLTVL.